The clone carrying this T cell receptor (beta chain) was picked up a small number of times. Its cognate antigen is unknown. The V segment lost 1 base and the J segment 4 bases; nucleotides outside the gene matches: 5. Germline CDR1 and CDR2: SGHDN and FVKESK. CDR3 length: 15 residues. This sample was included in a study of cytomegalovirus exposure and HLA in healthy donors. General study results and limits: When analyzed later, a missense DCLRE1C variant was found to be linked to TCR beta V- and J-gene trimming.

PCR primers comprised 60 Vbeta and 13 Jbeta primers. The data were produced by immunoSEQ multiplex PCR, yet TCRdb's version contains in-frame clones alone and is incomplete. There are about 180,000 clones in the sample; 82% occur only once, and approximately 1.5% lies in the top ten. Source material: PBMCs. The chain links TRBV14 to TRBJ1-2, with 8 bases matching TRBD1. This sequence was found in a man aged 35-49 years in good health and CMV-seronegative. The chain's CDR3 is CASSQGQGRFYGYTF. DNA of the CDR3: TGTGCCAGCAGCCAAGGACAGGGGAGATTCTATGGCTACACCTTC.